The 31 T cell receptor beta chains below come from one sample, sequenced in a study of blood T cell repertoires in COVID-19. The protocol was immunoSEQ multiplex PCR, while the TCRdb copy is restricted to in-frame clones and leaves out a portion. The sample has 110,000 to 150,000 clones, 85% seen once. Sequenced sample: peripheral blood. Receptors originate from a man aged 50-59 years with acute or convalescent COVID-19.

The DNA of the CDR3 is TGTGCCAGCAGTTTAGTAGGGACAGGGGTCTACGAGCAGTACTTC. Encoded protein: CASSLVGTGVYEQYF. The V and J genes are TRBV27 and TRBJ2-7; 10 bases align to TRBD1. The germline V gene has CDR1 MNHEY and CDR2 SMNVEV (reference sequence). The CDR3 length is 15 residues. The junction had 4 bases not matched to a gene; V was cut back by 2 bases and J by 3 bases.

Concerning this clone: The limits of the CDR3 on the DNA are not certain, so only TCRdb's listed CDR3 is given. The rearrangement links TRBV21-1 to TRBJ2-1; the listed D gene, TRBD2, was not tested against the DNA. TRBV21-1 is deemed a pseudogene. The CDR3 contains 17 residues when both ends are counted. The CDR3 protein is CASSKVVGSGSYNEQFF.

This chain joins TRBV5-1 and TRBJ1-2, with 9 nucleotides matching TRBD1. The germline gives CDR1 SGHRS, CDR2 YFSETQ. This CDR3 is built from 15 residues. V trimming: 0 bases; J trimming: 2 bases; junction bases outside the gene matches: 2. This CDR3 reads CASSLAGTGNYGYTF. The CDR3 DNA is TGCGCCAGCAGCTTGGCAGGGACAGGGAACTATGGCTACACCTTC.

The rearrangement uses TRBV11-2 and TRBJ2-5, with TRBD1 matching over 7 bases. Germline assignment: CDR1 SGHAT and CDR2 FQNNGV. The length of the CDR3 is 15 residues. Trimming removed 7 bases from V and 2 bases from J; junction bases left unmatched: 10. The CDR3 protein is CASIVTSGGQETQYF. The CDR3 DNA is TGTGCCAGCATCGTGACCTCAGGGGGTCAAGAGACCCAGTACTTC.

About this clone: Different DNA sequences within this sample yield the same CDR3. This chain joins TRBV6-5 and TRBJ1-2, with unresolved D. The length of the CDR3 is 11 residues. Germline V lookup: CDR1 MNHEY, CDR2 SVGAGI. With 6 bases removed from V and 2 bases from J, the gap between germline ends came to 4 bases. The CDR3 loop reads CASRQNYGYTF. CDR3 coding DNA: TGTGCCAGCAGGCAGAACTATGGCTACACCTTC.

This chain joins TRBV6-1 and TRBJ2-1; 11 bases are a match to TRBD2. From germline, CDR1 is MNHNS and CDR2 SASEGT. This CDR3 contains 17 residues. V lost 2 bases to trimming and J lost 4 bases; unmatched junction nucleotides: 7. This CDR3 reads CASSEWGGTSGYNEQFF. The CDR3 DNA reads as TGTGCCAGCAGTGAATGGGGTGGGACTAGCGGATACAATGAGCAGTTCTTC.

The chain uses TRBV7-3 and TRBJ1-6; D call uncertain. V gave up 5 bases and J gave up 8 bases, with 16 bases separating them. The CDR3 totals 15 residues. Germline values: CDR1 SGHTA, CDR2 FQGTGA. The CDR3 loop reads CASSRGGGGDSPLHF. In DNA, the CDR3 is TGTGCCAGCAGCCGTGGAGGAGGAGGAGATTCACCCCTCCACTTT. Full variable domain (rest looked up from reference TRBV7-3 and TRBJ1-6): GAGVSQTPSNKVTEKGKYVELRCDPISGHTALYWYRQSLGQGPEFLIYFQGTGAADDSGLPNDRFFAVRPEGSVSTLKIQRTERGDSAVYLCASSRGGGGDSPLHFGNGTRLTVT.

The CDR3 is CASSFFVSGEGYEQYF. The CDR3 DNA sequence: TGTGCCAGCAGTTTTTTTGTTTCGGGGGAGGGCTACGAGCAGTACTTC. The V call is TRBV27, the J call TRBJ2-7; 7 bases line up with TRBD2. Germline V gives CDR1 MNHEY, CDR2 SMNVEV (reference sequence). V lost 3 bases, J lost 3 bases, and 11 bases stayed unmatched. CDR3 size: 16 residues.

The chain combines TRBV15 with TRBJ2-1; the D is unclear. Germline V gene sequence: CDR1 LNHNV, CDR2 YYDKDF (reference sequence). The V end lost 3 bases, the J end lost 7 bases, and 10 bases lay between the germline ends. CDR3 length: 13 residues. CDR3 in amino acids: CATSRFPVNEQFF. Written as DNA, the CDR3 is TGTGCCACCAGCAGGTTTCCCGTGAATGAGCAGTTCTTC.

The rearrangement joins TRBV6-1 to TRBJ2-1, with TRBD2 identical over 9 bases. The CDR3 consists of 16 residues. Germline V CDR1 and CDR2: MNHNS, SASEGT. V lost 2 bases to trimming and J lost 2 bases; unmatched junction nucleotides: 4. CDR3 in amino acids: CASSETAGGTYNEQFF. CDR3 DNA: TGTGCCAGCAGTGAAACAGCGGGAGGTACCTACAATGAGCAGTTCTTC.

The V call is TRBV12-5, the J call TRBJ1-2, with D perhaps TRBD1 (6 bases). V was cut by 1 base and J by 2 bases, with 8 bases left in between. CDR1 is LGHNT, CDR2 FRNRAP, per germline. CDR3 length: 14 amino acids. The CDR3 reads CASGLDRANYGYTF. The CDR3 DNA reads as TGTGCTAGTGGTTTGGACAGGGCGAACTATGGCTACACCTTC.

This rearrangement joins TRBV5-1 to TRBJ2-1; the D gene is possibly TRBD2 (5 bases). Per the germline V gene, CDR1 is SGHRS and CDR2 is YFSETQ. The CDR3 length is 12 residues. The ends were cut back, 3 bases at V and 7 bases at J, with 8 bases in the middle. In DNA, the CDR3 is TGCGCCAGCAGCTACGGAGGTAATGAGCAGTTCTTC. This gives the protein CASSYGGNEQFF.

This clone was seen a few times. CDR3 in amino acids: CASSVGPDRVSGGYTF. The CDR3 DNA reads as TGTGCCAGCAGCGTAGGCCCGGATCGAGTATCAGGTGGCTACACCTTC. The genes are TRBV9 and TRBJ1-2; no clear D gene. Between the trimmed V and J ends, which lost 0 bases and 7 bases, there was a span of 19 bases. Looked up from germline, CDR1 is SGDLS and CDR2 is YYNGEE. There are 16 residues in the CDR3.

J is TRBJ1-1 and V is TRBV11-1, with D maybe TRBD1 (5 bases). The CDR3 spans 12 residues. V was pared by 5 bases and J by 6 bases, with 10 bases between. CDR1 is SGHAT and CDR2 is FQDESV in the germline V gene (reference sequence). CDR3 in amino acids: CASSPGWAEAFF. The CDR3 DNA follows: TGTGCCAGCAGCCCAGGGTGGGCTGAAGCTTTCTTT.

The chain couples TRBV6-1 to TRBJ1-2; possible D gene TRBD1, 5 bases. CDR3 size: 12 residues. Germline CDR1 is MNHNS and CDR2 is SASEGT. The V and J ends lost 5 bases and 4 bases respectively, with 8 bases between them. CDR3 region: CASSQDTYGYTF. The CDR3 DNA sequence: TGTGCCAGCAGTCAGGACACCTATGGCTACACCTTC.

The rearrangement joins TRBV9 to TRBJ2-7; D is ambiguous. The CDR3 has 13 residues. V was pared by 4 bases and J by 5 bases, with 13 bases between. Looked up from germline, CDR1 is SGDLS and CDR2 is YYNGEE. This CDR3 reads CASSPPGDHEQYF. For the CDR3, the DNA is TGTGCCAGCAGCCCCCCAGGTGACCACGAGCAGTACTTC.

This clone was seen once. V usage is TRBV19 and J usage is TRBJ1-6, with D uncertain. The ends were cut back, 7 bases at V and 11 bases at J, with 18 bases in the middle. The CDR3 is 14 residues long. Germline lookup yields CDR1 LNHDA and CDR2 SQIVND (reference sequence). CDR3 residues: CASNPGFTLTPLHF. DNA of the CDR3: TGTGCCAGTAACCCGGGATTCACACTGACACCCCTCCACTTT. Full variable domain (outside the CDR3, taken from reference TRBV19 and TRBJ1-6): DGGITQSPKYLFRKEGQNVTLSCEQNLNHDAMYWYRQDPGQGLRLIYYSQIVNDFQKGDIAEGYSVSREKKESFPLTVTSAQKNPTAFYLCASNPGFTLTPLHFGNGTRLTVT.

This clone was seen only a few times. CDR3 loop: CATSREATNTEAFF. The CDR3 DNA follows: TGTGCCACCAGCAGAGAGGCAACAAACACTGAAGCTTTCTTT. V and J are TRBV15 and TRBJ1-1; unclear D gene. The CDR3 runs to 14 residues. V was clipped by 0 bases and J by 2 bases, with 7 bases between them. CDR1 is LNHNV, CDR2 YYDKDF, per germline (reference sequence).

The chain recombines TRBV5-1 with TRBJ2-1, with D possibly TRBD2 on 6 matching bases. Germline V lookup: CDR1 SGHRS, CDR2 YFSETQ. The CDR3 totals 16 residues. Trimming stripped 0 bases from V and 3 bases from J, with 13 bases between. The CDR3 coding sequence is TGCGCCAGCAGCTTGGTGGGAGGAGACGACTACAATGAGCAGTTCTTC. This codes for CASSLVGGDDYNEQFF.

V and J are TRBV9 and TRBJ2-3, with 8 nucleotides matching TRBD1. Germline lookup yields CDR1 SGDLS and CDR2 YYNGEE. This CDR3 spans 15 amino acids. Trimming at V came to 3 bases and at J to 5 bases, leaving 8 bases not matched to a gene. CDR3 loop: CASSAQTGEVDTQYF. DNA of the CDR3: TGTGCCAGCAGCGCCCAGACAGGGGAGGTAGATACGCAGTATTTT.

The J gene is TRBJ2-5, the V gene TRBV27, with TRBD2 as a possible D gene (5 bases). The length of the CDR3 is 15 residues. V lost 5 bases, J lost 1 base, and 14 bases lay in between. Germline CDR1 reads MNHEY; CDR2 reads SMNVEV (reference sequence). The CDR3 region is CASSTIARIQETQYF. The CDR3 nucleotides read TGTGCCAGCAGTACCATAGCGAGAATCCAAGAGACCCAGTACTTC.

The rearrangement joins TRBV19 to TRBJ1-6; tentatively, D is TRBD1 (6 bases). Germline loops: CDR1 LNHDA, CDR2 SQIVND (reference sequence). V lost 5 bases, J lost 6 bases, and 20 bases lay in between. This CDR3 contains 17 residues. The CDR3 sequence: CASSSGGGALSNSPLHF. The CDR3 DNA reads as TGTGCCAGTAGTTCCGGCGGGGGGGCGCTTAGTAATTCACCCCTCCACTTT.

The CDR3 sequence: CASSERGTDNSPLHF. CDR3 DNA: TGTGCCAGCAGTGAAAGGGGGACAGATAATTCACCCCTCCACTTT. The genes are TRBV6-1 and TRBJ1-6; TRBD1 aligns across 7 bases. The V gene end was trimmed by 2 bases and the J gene end by 5 bases; junction bases not matched to a gene: 3. The germline gives CDR1 MNHNS, CDR2 SASEGT. The CDR3 spans 15 residues.

The chain is built from TRBV5-1 and TRBJ1-2; D is ambiguous. Germline lookup yields CDR1 SGHRS and CDR2 YFSETQ. The V gene lost 0 bases and the J gene lost 7 bases, with 13 bases spanning the gap. This CDR3 has 14 amino acids. CDR3 in amino acids: CASSLAQPAGGYTF. The CDR3 DNA follows: TGCGCCAGCAGCTTGGCACAGCCGGCGGGTGGCTACACCTTC.

This sequence joins TRBV3-1 (or the pseudogene TRBV3-2) and TRBJ2-3, with TRBD2 matching 16 bases. V trimming: 3 bases; J trimming: 4 bases; junction bases outside the gene matches: 7. This CDR3 has 18 residues. Germline CDR1 and CDR2: LGHDT and YNNKEL (reference sequence). This chain's CDR3 is CASSQYGTSGRASDTQYF. CDR3 in DNA: TGTGCCAGCAGCCAGTACGGGACTAGCGGGAGGGCCTCAGATACGCAGTATTTT.

The chain couples TRBV5-5 to TRBJ1-5; D is ambiguous. In germline, CDR1 is SGHKS, CDR2 YYEKEE (reference sequence). The CDR3 extends over 14 amino acids. V lost 1 base and J lost 3, with 8 bases in between. CDR3 coding DNA: TGTGCCAGCAGCTTGTCAGGTCCCAATCAGCCCCAGCATTTT. Its protein product is CASSLSGPNQPQHF.

The V and J genes are TRBV29-1 and TRBJ2-1; unclear D gene. The CDR3 is made up of 11 amino acids. Germline V gene sequence: CDR1 SQVTM, CDR2 ANQGSEA. This CDR3 is CSPGSYNEQFF. CDR3 bases: TGCAGTCCGGGTTCCTACAATGAGCAGTTCTTC.

The rearrangement links TRBV12-3 or TRBV12-4 to TRBJ2-1; 7 bases fit TRBD1. The CDR3 runs to 13 residues. Trimming took 5 bases from V and 8 from J; bases not matched to a gene: 6. CDR3 residues: CASSPRGLYEQFF. The CDR3 DNA reads TGTGCCAGCAGTCCGAGGGGGCTTTATGAGCAGTTCTTC.

The chain couples TRBV7-6 to TRBJ2-3, with TRBD2 identical over 10 bases. Germline V gene data show CDR1 as SGHVS and CDR2 as FNYEAQ. The J segment lost 2 bases and the V segment lost 5 bases, leaving 7 bases of the junction unmatched. CDR3 size: 16 residues. The CDR3 reads CASSIPSGSYTDTQYF. The DNA for the CDR3 is TGTGCCAGCAGCATACCTAGCGGGAGTTACACAGATACGCAGTATTTT.

This chain uses TRBV5-1 with TRBJ2-5; D possibly corresponds to TRBD2 (6 bases). The V end lost 2 bases, the J end lost 1 base, and 15 bases lay between the germline ends. The germline V gene has CDR1 SGHRS and CDR2 YFSETQ. The CDR3 is 16 residues long. The DNA of the CDR3 is TGCGCCAGCAGCTTTTCTGTCCGGGACTTCCAAGAGACCCAGTACTTC. Translation gives CASSFSVRDFQETQYF. The full variable domain, completed using reference TRBV5-1 and TRBJ2-5, is KAGVTQTPRYLIKTRGQQVTLSCSPISGHRSVSWYQQTPGQGLQFLFEYFSETQRNKGNFPGRFSGRQFSNSRSEMNVSTLELGDSALYLCASSFSVRDFQETQYFGPGTRLLVL.

The chain uses TRBV11-3 and TRBJ1-6; D remains ambiguous. The CDR3 consists of 17 residues. V lost 1 base to trimming and J lost 0 bases, with 10 bases between them. The V gene's germline CDR1 is SGHNT and CDR2 YENEEA. CDR3 coding DNA: TGTGCCAGCAGCTTAGCCCCTGCGCGCTCCTATAATTCACCCCTCCACTTT. This translates into CASSLAPARSYNSPLHF.